This T cell receptor (beta chain) was recorded in a study of blood T cell repertoires in COVID-19. Study as a whole: Material from acute and convalescent COVID-19 was sourced from the United States, Italy and Spain. Sources were T cells, B-cell-depleted T cells, or PBMCs; the material itself was cDNA or gDNA.

Seattle participants joined during active infection and were tracked over time. Per the authors' pipeline: Reference gene primers were amplified, and this amplification served to estimate nucleated cell counts. Measured with immunoSEQ multiplex PCR; TCRdb has only the in-frame clones, and not every one. From that table come the V and J calls and clone size; the DNA was used to work out D and trimming. The repertoire consists of fewer than 200,000 clones, with about 87% occurring once and the leading ten covering approximately 12%. Trimming removed 4 bases at V and 4 bases at J, with 8 bases between. The germline V gene has CDR1 MNHEY and CDR2 SMNVEV (reference sequence). The CDR3 length is 13 residues.

The rearrangement links TRBV27 to TRBJ1-3; no clear D. The clonotype comes from a woman aged 70-85 years with COVID-19, enrolled during active disease. The specimen was peripheral blood. The CDR3 bases are TGTGCCAGCAGTTCCCCAGGAGGAAACACCATATATTTT. It codes for CASSSPGGNTIYF.